This T cell receptor beta chain was sequenced for a study of blood T cell repertoires in COVID-19. CDR1 is LNHDA, CDR2 SQIVND, per germline (reference sequence). V shed 9 bases and J 4 bases; nucleotides not matched to a gene: 11. The CDR3 is 15 amino acids. TCRdb's table, derived via immunoSEQ multiplex PCR, lists solely in-frame clones and lacks some. The sample carries about 190,000 clones, 70% to 85% recorded once. The TCR comes from a young woman who had recovered from COVID-19. The V call is TRBV19, the J call TRBJ2-2; 7 bases are shared with TRBD1. The sequenced sample was PBMCs or T cells enriched from blood (not recorded which). The CDR3 sequence is CASLRRQGSTGELFF. CDR3 DNA: TGTGCCAGCCTAAGGCGACAGGGCAGCACCGGGGAGCTGTTTTTT.